There are a few counts of the clone carrying this T cell receptor (beta chain). Its antigen is unknown. This sample stems from a study of response to subunit inactivated influenza vaccine. Broader study findings: The study's authors posited that every seasonal influenza vaccination enlists few new T cells.

TCRdb reprocessed the RT-PCR reads with MiXCR, giving one entry per CDR3 protein. The sample shows hundreds of thousands of distinct CDR3 sequences, approximately 14% of them seen only once. J lost 5 bases, V lost 0 bases, and 7 bases had no gene match. The CDR3 loop spans 15 amino acids. Germline-derived CDR1 and CDR2 are DFQATT and SNEGSKA (reference sequence). This receptor was taken from a man between 45 and 60 years old who received an inactivated influenza vaccine. The chain has TRBV20-1 and TRBJ2-1; 7 nucleotides line up with TRBD2. The material was PBMCs from blood, obtained 14 days before vaccination. CDR3 region: CSARDFLAVNNEQFF. DNA for the CDR3: TGCAGTGCTAGAGATTTTCTAGCGGTTAACAATGAGCAGTTCTTC.